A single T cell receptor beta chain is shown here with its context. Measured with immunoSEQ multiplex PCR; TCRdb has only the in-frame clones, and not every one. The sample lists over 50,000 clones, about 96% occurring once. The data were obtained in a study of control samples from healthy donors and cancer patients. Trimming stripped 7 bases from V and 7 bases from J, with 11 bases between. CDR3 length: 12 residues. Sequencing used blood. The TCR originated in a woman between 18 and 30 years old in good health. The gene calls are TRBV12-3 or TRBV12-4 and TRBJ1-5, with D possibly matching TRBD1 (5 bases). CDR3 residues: CASNRGTQPQHF. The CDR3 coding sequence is TGTGCCAGCAATCGGGGGACGCAGCCCCAGCATTTT.